The 18 T cell receptor beta chains below all came from one sample that was sequenced in a study of blood T cell repertoires in COVID-19. Libraries were prepared by immunoSEQ multiplex PCR; TCRdb keeps only in-frame clonotypes and omits some of them. Of 200,000 or so clones in the sample, 88% are singletons; the top ten hold about 2.4%. Sequenced sample: PBMCs or T cells enriched from blood (not recorded which). Receptors originate from a woman in her twenties or thirties who had recovered from COVID-19.

The chain combines TRBV10-2 with TRBJ2-3, with 10 bases fitting TRBD1. The germline gives CDR1 WSHSY, CDR2 SAAADI. Trimming at V came to 10 bases and at J to 5 bases, leaving 3 bases not matched to a gene. The CDR3 consists of 12 residues. CDR3 in amino acids: CATGDRGDTQYF. The CDR3 region has the DNA TGCGCCACCGGGGACAGGGGAGATACGCAGTATTTT.

This sequence joins TRBV18 and TRBJ2-6; D call uncertain. Germline CDR1 is KGHSH and CDR2 is LQKENI. The CDR3 runs 16 residues. The ends were cut back, 1 base at V and 1 base at J, with 8 bases in the middle. CDR3 in DNA: TGTGCCAGCTCACCACGAGGCGGATCTGGGGCCAACGTCCTGACTTTC. It codes for CASSPRGGSGANVLTF.

V gene TRBV19 combines with J gene TRBJ2-7, with D hard to call. Trimming removed 5 bases at V and 2 bases at J, with 10 bases between. The CDR3 loop spans 13 amino acids. Germline V gene lookup returns CDR1 LNHDA and CDR2 SQIVND (reference sequence). The CDR3 loop reads CASSFSLAYEQYF. CDR3 nucleotide sequence: TGTGCCAGTAGTTTTAGTCTGGCCTACGAGCAGTACTTC.

V usage is TRBV27 and J usage is TRBJ2-1, with D tentatively TRBD1 (6 bases). Germline V gives CDR1 MNHEY, CDR2 SMNVEV (reference sequence). V was cut by 5 bases and J by 0 bases, with 20 bases left in between. The CDR3 contains 18 residues. For the CDR3, the DNA is TGTGCCAGCAGTCCTTTGGGGGCCGCCTGGAGCTCCTACAATGAGCAGTTCTTC. Its protein is CASSPLGAAWSSYNEQFF.

V is TRBV19 and J is TRBJ1-2, with D perhaps TRBD1 (6 bases). Germline CDR1 LNHDA, CDR2 SQIVND (reference sequence). The CDR3 loop spans 13 amino acids. Between the trimmed V and J ends, which lost 2 bases and 6 bases, there was a span of 10 bases. The CDR3 here is CASSINSGDGYTF. DNA for the CDR3: TGTGCCAGTAGTATAAATTCAGGGGATGGCTACACCTTC.

This clone has just one count. V usage is TRBV7-2 and J usage is TRBJ2-3; TRBD2 matches 8 bases. The CDR3 runs 15 residues. With 5 bases clipped from V and 0 bases from J, the junction kept 4 bases outside the gene matches. The germline V gene has CDR1 SGHTA and CDR2 FQGNSA. The DNA for the CDR3 is TGTGCCAGCAGCGGGAGCGGGGGAAGCACAGATACGCAGTATTTT. Protein product: CASSGSGGSTDTQYF. Drawing the rest from reference TRBV7-2 and TRBJ2-3, the complete variable domain is GAGVSQSPSNKVTEKGKDVELRCDPISGHTALYWYRQSLGQGLEFLIYFQGNSAPDKSGLPSDRFSAERTGGSVSTLTIQRTQQEDSAVYLCASSGSGGSTDTQYFGPGTRLTVL.

Concerning this clone: One junction end does not reproduce the germline sequence, and a read error may be involved. The rearrangement joins TRBV19 to TRBJ1-1, with TRBD1 matching over 9 bases. Looked up from germline, CDR1 is LNHDA and CDR2 is SQIVND (reference sequence). The CDR3 extends over 11 amino acids. The CDR3 protein is CASSLGTGSVF. The CDR3, as DNA: TGTGCCAGTAGTCTGGGGACAGGGAGTGTCTTT. Looking up the rest from reference TRBV19 and TRBJ1-1 gives the full variable domain: DGGITQSPKYLFRKEGQNVTLSCEQNLNHDAMYWYRQDPGQGLRLIYYSQIVNDFQKGDIAEGYSVSREKKESFPLTVTSAQKNPTAFYLCASSLGTGSVFGQGTRLTVV.

V gene TRBV6-5 combines with J gene TRBJ1-6; perhaps TRBD1 as D (5 bases). Germline V gives CDR1 MNHEY, CDR2 SVGAGI. The CDR3 covers 15 residues. V gave up 2 bases and J gave up 8 bases, with 13 bases separating them. The CDR3 region is CASSYKGSPDSPLHF. The CDR3 nucleotides are TGTGCCAGCAGTTACAAGGGGTCCCCTGATTCACCCCTCCACTTT.

This clone was recorded only once. Within the sample, other DNA sequences also encode this same CDR3. The J gene is TRBJ2-2, the V gene TRBV7-9; no firm D call. Germline-derived CDR1 and CDR2 are SEHNR and FQNEAQ (reference sequence). Trimming removed 5 bases from V and 1 base from J, with 5 bases in between. The CDR3 runs 13 residues. DNA of the CDR3: TGTGCCAGCAGCCCCCTGAACACCGGGGAGCTGTTTTTT. Translation: CASSPLNTGELFF.

J is TRBJ1-5 and V is TRBV12-3 or TRBV12-4; D gene ambiguous. The CDR3 is 13 residues long. The ends were cut back, 7 bases at V and 7 bases at J, with 14 bases in the middle. CDR3 DNA: TGTGCCAGCACCCTCTCCCGTCGGCAGCCCCAGCATTTT. It codes for CASTLSRRQPQHF.

This clone turned up a few times. This chain links TRBV6-2 or TRBV6-3 with TRBJ2-5; no definite D call. Trimming removed 4 bases at V and 2 bases at J, with 2 bases between. The CDR3 totals 11 residues. Germline lookup yields CDR1 MNHEY and CDR2 SVGEGT. The CDR3 is CASSSQETQYF. The DNA of the CDR3 is TGTGCCAGCAGTTCACAAGAGACCCAGTACTTC.

The V and J genes are TRBV18 and TRBJ1-4; D possibly corresponds to TRBD1 (6 bases). The V gene's germline CDR1 is KGHSH and CDR2 LQKENI. V was cut by 4 bases and J by 0 bases, with 18 bases left in between. This CDR3 contains 18 residues. In DNA, the CDR3 is TGTGCCAGCTCACAGGCCCCGGGGGGGCTAGCAACTAATGAAAAACTGTTTTTT. The encoded protein is CASSQAPGGLATNEKLFF.

This clone was detected once. The chain uses TRBV13 and TRBJ1-1, with D perhaps TRBD1 (5 bases). There are 14 residues in the CDR3. V lost 3 bases to trimming and J lost 2 bases, with 10 bases between them. Germline V gene lookup returns CDR1 PRHDT and CDR2 FYEKMQ (reference sequence). The CDR3 here is CASSLQGSNTEAFF. The CDR3 nucleotides read TGTGCCAGCAGCTTGCAGGGATCCAACACTGAAGCTTTCTTT. Using reference TRBV13 and TRBJ1-1 for the parts outside the CDR3, the full variable domain is AAGVIQSPRHLIKEKRETATLKCYPIPRHDTVYWYQQGPGQDPQFLISFYEKMQSDKGSIPDRFSAQQFSDYHSELNMSSLELGDSALYFCASSLQGSNTEAFFGQGTRLTVV.

The CDR3 region is CASSLWPGGRGLNEQFF. The CDR3 nucleotides read TGCGCCAGCAGCTTGTGGCCCGGTGGGCGGGGCCTTAATGAGCAGTTCTTC. The V gene is TRBV5-1, the J gene TRBJ2-1, with D maybe TRBD2 (6 bases). Germline V gene lookup returns CDR1 SGHRS and CDR2 YFSETQ. There are 17 residues in the CDR3. Trimming removed 1 base at V and 7 bases at J, with 21 bases between. The full variable domain, with the rest looked up from reference TRBV5-1 and TRBJ2-1, is KAGVTQTPRYLIKTRGQQVTLSCSPISGHRSVSWYQQTPGQGLQFLFEYFSETQRNKGNFPGRFSGRQFSNSRSEMNVSTLELGDSALYLCASSLWPGGRGLNEQFFGPGTRLTVL.

The V and J genes are TRBV6-2 or TRBV6-3 and TRBJ1-5, with 8 bases matching TRBD1. J was trimmed by 6 bases and V by 2 bases; bases with no gene match: 6. The CDR3 length is 15 residues. The germline V gene encodes CDR1 MNHEY and CDR2 SVGEGT. In nucleotides, the CDR3 is TGTGCCAGCAGTTACGGCAGGGGGCTGGGTCAGCCCCAGCATTTT. This translates into CASSYGRGLGQPQHF.

J is TRBJ2-5 and V is TRBV6-2 or TRBV6-3; TRBD1 agrees at 10 bases. The CDR3 runs 14 residues. Germline trimming cut 3 bases from V and 4 bases from J; bases unmatched to any gene: 2. Germline V lookup: CDR1 MNHEY, CDR2 SVGEGT. The CDR3 reads CASSYWDRGETQYF. CDR3 bases: TGTGCCAGCAGTTATTGGGACAGGGGAGAGACCCAGTACTTC.

The rearrangement uses TRBV5-1 and TRBJ1-1; TRBD1 matches 7 bases. CDR3 length: 15 amino acids. J gave up 4 bases and V 4 bases, and 10 bases lay outside the gene matches. Per the germline V gene, CDR1 is SGHRS and CDR2 is YFSETQ. The CDR3 bases are TGCGCCAGCAGCCCACAGGGGCCACAGGGCACTGAAGCTTTCTTT. This translates into CASSPQGPQGTEAFF. The full variable domain, completed using reference TRBV5-1 and TRBJ1-1, is KAGVTQTPRYLIKTRGQQVTLSCSPISGHRSVSWYQQTPGQGLQFLFEYFSETQRNKGNFPGRFSGRQFSNSRSEMNVSTLELGDSALYLCASSPQGPQGTEAFFGQGTRLTVV.

This clone was observed a few times. The V and J genes are TRBV4-1 and TRBJ2-3, with D perhaps matching TRBD2 (7 bases). The germline V gene has CDR1 MGHRA and CDR2 YSYEKL. V was pared by 7 bases and J by 0 bases, with 26 bases between. The CDR3 runs 19 residues. This CDR3 reads CASTLLALGGPSSTDTQYF. As DNA, the CDR3 is TGCGCCAGCACCCTGCTCGCTCTGGGGGGGCCTTCTAGCACAGATACGCAGTATTTT.